This T cell receptor beta chain was observed in a study of T cell repertoires in cytomegalovirus infection. Overall study context: Indications of both CMV infection and matching HLA type were provided by public TCR beta signatures. Study-level results: What dominated the ex vivo response were HLA-C-restricted CMV-specific TCR beta clonotypes. CMV carriers having the relevant HLA were flagged by cumulative public TCR beta family frequency.

Via MiXCR, TCRdb re-called the reads, giving one row per CDR3 protein. The sample has 150,000 or so distinct CDR3 sequences, roughly 17% seen once; the top ten hold approximately 19%. This CDR3 spans 15 amino acids. V was cut by 7 bases and J by 6 bases, with 21 bases left in between. The germline V gene encodes CDR1 SGHNT and CDR2 YENEEA. This clonotype appeared a few times. What it recognizes is unknown. This sequence originates from a human donor in good health (CMV status not recorded). Some clones in this sample may be carry-over from other donors' samples. V gene TRBV11-3 combines with J gene TRBJ1-2; the D gene is possibly TRBD1 (6 bases). The sample consisted of CD8+ T cells from PBMCs. DNA of the CDR3: TGTGCCAGCACCCCAGGCGAGGGGGGCGAAAATGGCTACACCTTC. Its translation: CASTPGEGGENGYTF.